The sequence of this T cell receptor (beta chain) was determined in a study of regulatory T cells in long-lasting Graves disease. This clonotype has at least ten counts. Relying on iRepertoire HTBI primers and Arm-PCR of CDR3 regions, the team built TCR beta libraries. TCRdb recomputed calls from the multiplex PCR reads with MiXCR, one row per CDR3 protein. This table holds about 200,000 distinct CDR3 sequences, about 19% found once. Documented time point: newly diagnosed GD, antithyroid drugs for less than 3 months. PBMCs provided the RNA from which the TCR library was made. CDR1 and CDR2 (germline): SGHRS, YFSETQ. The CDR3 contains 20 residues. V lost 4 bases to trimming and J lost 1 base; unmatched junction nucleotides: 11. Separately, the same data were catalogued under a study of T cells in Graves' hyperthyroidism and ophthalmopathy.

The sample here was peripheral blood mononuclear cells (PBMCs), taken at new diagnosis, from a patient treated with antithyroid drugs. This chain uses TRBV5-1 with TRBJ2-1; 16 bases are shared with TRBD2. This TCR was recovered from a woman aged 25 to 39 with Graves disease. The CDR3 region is CASSPGLAGGPTLSYNEQFF. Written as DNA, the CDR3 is TGCGCCAGCAGCCCGGGACTAGCGGGAGGGCCCACCCTTTCCTACAATGAGCAGTTCTTC.